A single count supports the clone carrying this TCR beta chain. The V gene end was trimmed by 3 bases and the J gene end by 6 bases; junction bases not matched to a gene: 5. This CDR3 spans 14 amino acids. The germline V gene encodes CDR1 MNHNS and CDR2 SASEGT. The data were obtained in a study of blood T cell repertoires in COVID-19. As originally analysed: Amplification with reference gene primers provided the estimates of nucleated cell counts. Sequencing used immunoSEQ multiplex PCR; TCRdb keeps in-frame clones, though not all of them. V, J and clone size were drawn from that table, and D and trimming were deduced from the DNA. The sample has approximately 10,000 clones, roughly 89% seen once; the top ten hold about 22%.

This sequence was found in a woman aged 60 to 75 with active COVID-19. Sequences were obtained from peripheral blood. This sequence joins TRBV6-1 and TRBJ1-5; 7 nucleotides match TRBD1. CDR3 sequence (DNA): TGTGCCAGCAGTGAGTACAGGGGCATTCAGCCCCAGCATTTT. Translating it yields CASSEYRGIQPQHF.